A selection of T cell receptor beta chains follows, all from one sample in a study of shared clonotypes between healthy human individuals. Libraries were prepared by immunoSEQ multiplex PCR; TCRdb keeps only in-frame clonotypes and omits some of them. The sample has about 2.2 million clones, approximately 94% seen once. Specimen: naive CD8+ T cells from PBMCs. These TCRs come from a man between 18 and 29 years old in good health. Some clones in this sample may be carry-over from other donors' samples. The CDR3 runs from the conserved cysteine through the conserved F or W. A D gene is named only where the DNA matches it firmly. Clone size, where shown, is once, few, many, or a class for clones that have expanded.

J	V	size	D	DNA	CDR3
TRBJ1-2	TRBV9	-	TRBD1	TGTGCCAGCAGCACAGGGGACAGCACCATACTCTATGGCTACACCTTC	CASSTGDSTILYGYTF
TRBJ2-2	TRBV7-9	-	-	TGTGCCAGCAGCTCCGAGAGAGGGGAGCTGTTTTTT	CASSSERGELFF
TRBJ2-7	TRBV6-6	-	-	TGTGCCAGCAGTTACAAACTTCCGGGGGAGCAGTACTTC	CASSYKLPGEQYF
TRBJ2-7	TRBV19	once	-	TGTGCCAGTAGTATAGATGGAGGGGTCGAGCAGTACTTC	CASSIDGGVEQYF
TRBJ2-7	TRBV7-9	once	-	TGTGCCAGCAGCTTGGGTAGCAGCGGCGCCTACGAGCAGTACTTC	CASSLGSSGAYEQYF
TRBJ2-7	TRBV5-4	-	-	TGTGCCAGCAGCTTTGGCGGTTACGAGCAGTACTTC	CASSFGGYEQYF
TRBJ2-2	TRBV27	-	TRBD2	TGTGCCAGCAGTTTGATGCTAGCGGGAGTAGGGACCGGGGAGCTGTTTTTT	CASSLMLAGVGTGELFF
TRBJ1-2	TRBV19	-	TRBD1	TGTGCCAGTAGTGGTCGGGACAGGGTATATGGCTACACCTTC	CASSGRDRVYGYTF
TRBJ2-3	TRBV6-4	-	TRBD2	TGTGCCAGCAGTGACCCGGGGACTACCCCCGTCACGCAGTATTTT	CASSDPGTTPVTQYF
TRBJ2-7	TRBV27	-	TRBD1	TGTGCCAGCAGGGGACAGGGGGCCCACGAGCAGTACTTC	CASRGQGAHEQYF
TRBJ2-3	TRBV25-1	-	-	TGTGCCAGCAGTGAATATGGTGGGCAAGATTCAGATACGCAGTATTTT	CASSEYGGQDSDTQYF
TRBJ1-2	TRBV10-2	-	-	TGCGCCAGCAGTGATGAAGGAGTCTATGGCTACACCTTC	CASSDEGVYGYTF
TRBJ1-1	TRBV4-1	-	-	TGCGCCAGCAGCCCGCCTGCAGGACTAGAAATGAACACTGAAGCTTTCTTT	CASSPPAGLEMNTEAFF
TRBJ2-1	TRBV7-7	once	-	TGTGCCAGCAGCCTATCTCCGGGGGCACGCTACAATGAGCAGTTCTTC	CASSLSPGARYNEQFF
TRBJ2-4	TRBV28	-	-	TGTGCCAGCACCGGGTTAGGCCACATTCAGTACTTC	CASTGLGHIQYF
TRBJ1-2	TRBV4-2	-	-	TGTGCCAGCAGCCCCAAGGGTGTCTATGGCTACACCTTC	CASSPKGVYGYTF
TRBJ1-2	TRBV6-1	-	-	TGTGCCACCGCACAATGGGGTAACTATGGCTACACCTTC	CATAQWGNYGYTF
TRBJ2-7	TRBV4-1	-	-	TGCGCCAGCAGCCCCACCCCGGCCAGCTACGAGCGGTACTTC	CASSPTPASYERYF
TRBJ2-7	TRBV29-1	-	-	TGCAGCGTTGAATTGACCGGGACACGGTCCTTC	CSVELTGTRSF
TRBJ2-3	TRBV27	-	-	TGTGCCAGCAGTCCAACCCGAATTATCACAGATACGCAGTATTTT	CASSPTRIITDTQYF
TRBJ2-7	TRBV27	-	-	TGTGCCAGCAGTTTAGGGCTAGCTCTCTACGAGCAGTACTTC	CASSLGLALYEQYF
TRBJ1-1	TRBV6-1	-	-	TGTGCCAGCAGCCCTTCCCGTCGGACTGAAGCTTTCTTT	CASSPSRRTEAFF
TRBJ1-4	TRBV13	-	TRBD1	TGTGCCAGCAGCGCGGAAGCCAGGGGGCGGCCCGAAAAACTGTTTTTT	CASSAEARGRPEKLFF
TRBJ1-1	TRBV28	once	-	TGTGCCAGCAGTTTATGGGGCTTTAAGAACACTGAAGCTTTCTTT	CASSLWGFKNTEAFF
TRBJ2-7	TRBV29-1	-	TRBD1	TGCAGCGTTAACAGGGGCCACGAGCAGTACTTC	CSVNRGHEQYF